Below, 25 T cell receptor beta chains from the same sample are listed, as sequenced in a study of blood T cell repertoires in COVID-19. The repertoire was sequenced with immunoSEQ multiplex PCR; TCRdb's copy has only in-frame clones and lacks some. The repertoire holds approximately 230,000 clones, with about four fifths as singletons. The sequencing sample was made of peripheral blood. The receptors were sampled from an elderly man with acute or convalescent COVID-19.

In this sample, this clone turned up once. The rearrangement joins TRBV9 to TRBJ1-1, with 10 bases aligning to TRBD1. The trim removed 2 bases at V and 4 bases at J, leaving 5 bases unmatched. This CDR3 is built from 15 residues. Germline-derived CDR1 and CDR2 are SGDLS and YYNGEE. The CDR3 DNA reads as TGTGCCAGCAGCGTCGAGGACAGGGGGGTCACTGAAGCTTTCTTT. Protein product: CASSVEDRGVTEAFF.

The rearrangement links TRBV28 to TRBJ1-4; the D gene is possibly TRBD1 (6 bases). The CDR3 extends over 15 amino acids. Deletions cut 8 bases from V and 8 bases from J, with 21 bases between. The germline CDR1 and CDR2 sequences are MDHEN and SYDVKM. CDR3 DNA: TGTGCCAGCGCGGGGGGCGGGACACGTTGGGAAAAACTGTTTTTT. Protein product: CASAGGGTRWEKLFF.

V gene TRBV12-5 combines with J gene TRBJ1-2; 9 bases match TRBD1. The CDR3 sequence is 15 residues long. The germline V gene encodes CDR1 LGHNT and CDR2 FRNRAP. V shed 0 bases and J 4 bases; nucleotides not matched to a gene: 3. CDR3 residues: CASGLVPGQGYGYTF. DNA of the CDR3: TGTGCTAGTGGTTTGGTACCGGGACAGGGCTATGGCTACACCTTC.

This rearrangement joins TRBV12-5 to TRBJ2-5; D gene ambiguous. Germline V gives CDR1 LGHNT, CDR2 FRNRAP. This CDR3 spans 15 amino acids. The V and J ends lost 7 bases and 2 bases respectively, with 17 bases between them. In DNA form, the CDR3 reads TGTGCTAGTGTCACCCCCAGACGGGTACAAGAGACCCAGTACTTC. Amino acids: CASVTPRRVQETQYF.

This CDR3 is CASSRTSASYEQYF. In DNA form, the CDR3 reads TGTGCCAGCAGTCGGACTAGCGCCTCCTACGAGCAGTACTTC. The J gene is TRBJ2-7, the V gene TRBV2, with 9 bases that match TRBD2. From germline, CDR1 is SNHLY and CDR2 FYNNEI. The CDR3 is 14 residues long. The J segment lost 0 bases and the V segment lost 5 bases, leaving 2 bases of the junction unmatched.

The chain is built from TRBV24-1 and TRBJ1-2, with D hard to call. Trimming removed 6 bases at V and 7 bases at J, with 14 bases between. Germline V gene data show CDR1 as KGHDR and CDR2 as SFDVKD. The CDR3 spans 13 residues. CDR3 bases: TGTGCCACCAGTAATTGGCAGGAGGGTGGCTACACCTTC. It encodes CATSNWQEGGYTF.

The V and J genes are TRBV6-5 and TRBJ1-1; D not certain. Germline loops: CDR1 MNHEY, CDR2 SVGAGI. With 6 bases removed from V and 4 bases from J, the gap between germline ends came to 9 bases. CDR3 length: 12 residues. The CDR3 nucleotides are TGTGCCAGCAGCCTCCGGGGCACTGAAGCTTTCTTT. This encodes CASSLRGTEAFF.

The chain combines TRBV24-1 with TRBJ2-5; D ambiguous. The V end was cut by 9 bases, the J end by 4 bases, with 11 bases between. Germline V CDR1 and CDR2: KGHDR, SFDVKD. The CDR3 totals 12 residues. The CDR3 nucleotides are TGTGCCACCGGGTCGGGTGGAGAGACCCAGTACTTC. Protein product: CATGSGGETQYF.

The chain carries TRBV30 and TRBJ2-7; 7 bases are shared with TRBD1. The germline CDR1 and CDR2 sequences are GTSNPN and SVGIG (reference sequence). The V and J ends lost 1 base and 3 bases, in that order; junction bases with no gene match: 9. The CDR3 consists of 15 residues. The CDR3 loop is CAWSAPGTVNYEQYF. The CDR3 coding sequence is TGTGCCTGGAGTGCACCCGGGACAGTGAACTACGAGCAGTACTTC.

The V and J genes are TRBV19 and TRBJ1-2, with 7 positions matching TRBD1. The V and J ends lost 7 bases and 6 bases, in that order; junction bases with no gene match: 5. CDR1 is LNHDA and CDR2 is SQIVND in the germline V gene (reference sequence). The CDR3 is made up of 12 amino acids. CDR3 coding DNA: TGTGCCAGTAAGAGGGGGCCGGATGGCTACACCTTC. It codes for CASKRGPDGYTF.

The chain joins TRBV24-1 to TRBJ2-1, with TRBD2 matching 11 bases. The germline V gene has CDR1 KGHDR and CDR2 SFDVKD. CDR3 size: 15 residues. Unmatched junction bases numbered 4, after V lost 4 bases and J lost 6 bases. CDR3 sequence (DNA): TGTGCCACCAGTGACCGCGGACTAGCGGGCAATGAGCAGTTCTTC. This codes for CATSDRGLAGNEQFF.

The rearrangement links TRBV7-2 to TRBJ2-1; D gene unclear. The CDR3 contains 11 residues. CDR1 is SGHTA and CDR2 is FQGNSA in the germline V gene. V gave up 5 bases and J gave up 9 bases, with 8 bases separating them. The CDR3 region is CASSPSLEQFF. CDR3 in DNA: TGTGCCAGCAGCCCCAGTCTTGAGCAGTTCTTC.

This chain links TRBV5-4 with TRBJ2-5; weak D call: TRBD1 (6 bases). V was clipped by 3 bases and J by 2 bases, with 17 bases between them. The germline gives CDR1 SGHNT, CDR2 YYREEE (reference sequence). The CDR3 covers 16 residues. CDR3: CASSSGQTRSQETQYF. The CDR3 bases are TGTGCCAGCAGCTCAGGACAGACACGTTCACAAGAGACCCAGTACTTC. Full variable domain (rest looked up from reference TRBV5-4 and TRBJ2-5): ETGVTQSPTHLIKTRGQQVTLRCSSQSGHNTVSWYQQALGQGPQFIFQYYREEENGRGNFPPRFSGLQFPNYSSELNVNALELDDSALYLCASSSGQTRSQETQYFGPGTRLLVL.

The chain recombines TRBV24-1 with TRBJ2-1; 14 bases are shared with TRBD2. The ends lost 5 bases at V and 8 bases at J; junction bases unmatched: 7. Germline CDR1 is KGHDR and CDR2 is SFDVKD. This CDR3 spans 16 amino acids. DNA of the CDR3: TGTGCCACCAGTGGTCGACTAGCGGGAGGGGGCGATGAGCAGTTCTTC. Translated, it gives CATSGRLAGGGDEQFF.

About this clone: The sample holds other DNA sequences that translate to the same CDR3. This chain connects TRBV7-2 to TRBJ2-5, with 8 nucleotides matching TRBD1. Looked up from germline, CDR1 is SGHTA and CDR2 is FQGNSA. CDR3 size: 14 residues. The junction had 4 bases not matched to a gene; V was cut back by 5 bases and J by 2 bases. The CDR3 protein is CASSPDRGQETQYF. The CDR3 DNA is TGTGCCAGCAGCCCCGACAGGGGACAAGAGACCCAGTACTTC.

This chain joins TRBV2 and TRBJ1-1, with TRBD1 identical over 9 bases. The CDR3 sequence is 15 residues long. The germline V gene encodes CDR1 SNHLY and CDR2 FYNNEI. J was trimmed by 13 bases and V by 6 bases; bases with no gene match: 18. DNA for the CDR3: TGTGCCAGCAGCCCCAGGGGACAGGGAAGGGGAAGAGGTTTCTTT. It is translated as CASSPRGQGRGRGFF.

The chain combines TRBV5-4 with TRBJ2-7; 8 nucleotides line up with TRBD1. Germline V lookup: CDR1 SGHNT, CDR2 YYREEE (reference sequence). The CDR3 is 12 amino acids. Losses at the gene ends were 4 bases for V and 5 bases for J; bases not matched to a gene: 2. CDR3 loop: CASSQQGDEQYF. CDR3 nucleotides: TGTGCCAGCAGCCAACAGGGGGACGAGCAGTACTTC.

V gene TRBV7-2 combines with J gene TRBJ1-2; D not resolved. The germline V gene encodes CDR1 SGHTA and CDR2 FQGNSA. The CDR3 length is 14 residues. The V and J ends lost 5 bases and 5 bases respectively, with 15 bases between them. Here the CDR3 reads CASSPLTIGYGYTF. CDR3 coding DNA: TGTGCCAGCAGCCCCCTGACAATAGGATATGGCTACACCTTC.

The genes are TRBV19 and TRBJ1-5, with 7 bases matching TRBD1. Germline values: CDR1 LNHDA, CDR2 SQIVND (reference sequence). The CDR3 has 16 residues. Germline trimming cut 5 bases from V and 5 bases from J; bases unmatched to any gene: 12. CDR3 sequence: CASSFSGTAIDQPQHF. The CDR3 DNA is TGTGCCAGTAGTTTCTCCGGGACAGCGATTGATCAGCCCCAGCATTTT.

This sequence joins TRBV9 and TRBJ2-3; possibly TRBD2 for D (6 bases). Per germline, CDR1 SGDLS and CDR2 YYNGEE. CDR3 length equals 16 residues. The ends were cut back, 5 bases at V and 0 bases at J, with 16 bases in the middle. CDR3 sequence reads: CASRGRGQDSTDTQYF. In DNA form, the CDR3 reads TGTGCCAGCAGGGGGCGGGGCCAGGATAGCACAGATACGCAGTATTTT. Full variable domain (rest looked up from reference TRBV9 and TRBJ2-3): DSGVTQTPKHLITATGQRVTLRCSPRSGDLSVYWYQQSLDQGLQFLIQYYNGEERAKGNILERFSAQQFPDLHSELNLSSLELGDSALYFCASRGRGQDSTDTQYFGPGTRLTVL.

The rearrangement uses TRBV28 and TRBJ2-7; TRBD1 matches 8 bases. The CDR3 runs to 14 residues. With V trimmed by 6 bases and J by 2 bases, 6 bases remained unmatched. Germline CDR1 is MDHEN and CDR2 is SYDVKM. The CDR3 is CASRPGGNPYEQYF. DNA for the CDR3: TGTGCCAGCAGACCAGGGGGCAACCCCTACGAGCAGTACTTC.

The genes are TRBV7-2 and TRBJ1-3, with D perhaps TRBD1 (6 bases). Germline V CDR1 and CDR2: SGHTA, FQGNSA. V was clipped by 0 bases and J by 4 bases, with 16 bases between them. The CDR3 length is 17 residues. The CDR3 DNA is TGTGCCAGCAGCTTAGCCCCGGGGGGCACGCGGGGAAACACCATATATTTT. Translation: CASSLAPGGTRGNTIYF.

V usage is TRBV6-5 and J usage is TRBJ1-2; 10 nucleotides align to TRBD1. CDR1 is MNHEY, CDR2 SVGAGI, per germline. CDR3 length: 14 residues. V was pared by 7 bases and J by 6 bases, with 8 bases of the junction left unmatched. Written as DNA, the CDR3 is TGTGCCAGCACCCGTGCCGGGACAGGGGATGGCTACACCTTC. Amino acid sequence: CASTRAGTGDGYTF.

The chain uses TRBV24-1 and TRBJ1-6; D is uncertain. Germline V lookup: CDR1 KGHDR, CDR2 SFDVKD. CDR3 size: 13 residues. Trimming left V 3 bases short and J 7 bases short, with 6 bases between. The CDR3 protein is CATSDARNSPLHF. DNA for the CDR3: TGTGCCACCAGTGATGCGAGGAATTCACCCCTCCACTTT.

This clone has only a few counts. The J gene is TRBJ1-2, the V gene TRBV24-1; D is undetermined. The CDR3 has 14 residues. Trimming stripped 6 bases from V and 2 bases from J, with 12 bases between. Germline CDR1 is KGHDR and CDR2 is SFDVKD. CDR3: CATSTSGGNYGYTF. DNA for the CDR3: TGTGCCACCAGTACCTCCGGCGGGAACTATGGCTACACCTTC.